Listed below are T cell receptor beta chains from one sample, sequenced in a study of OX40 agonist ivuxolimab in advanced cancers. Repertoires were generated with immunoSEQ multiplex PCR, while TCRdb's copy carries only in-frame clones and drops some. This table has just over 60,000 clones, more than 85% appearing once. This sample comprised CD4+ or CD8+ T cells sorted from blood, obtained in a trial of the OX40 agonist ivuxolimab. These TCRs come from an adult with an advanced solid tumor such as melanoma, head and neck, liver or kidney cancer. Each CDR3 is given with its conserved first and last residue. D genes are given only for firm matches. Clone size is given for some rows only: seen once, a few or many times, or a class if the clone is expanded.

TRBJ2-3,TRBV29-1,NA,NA,TGCAGCGTTGAAGATCGCAAGTCTAGCACAGATACGCAGTATTTT,CSVEDRKSSTDTQYF
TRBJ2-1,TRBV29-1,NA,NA,TGCAGCGTTGAATTCGGGGACTTTGTGCGGTTCTTC,CSVEFGDFVRFF
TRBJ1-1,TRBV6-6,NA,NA,TGTGCCAGCAGTTACCAGGGGTTGAACACTGAAGCTTTCTTT,CASSYQGLNTEAFF
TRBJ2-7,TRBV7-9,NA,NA,TGTGCCAGCAGCTATGGTTCCGTCTACGAGCAGTACTTC,CASSYGSVYEQYF
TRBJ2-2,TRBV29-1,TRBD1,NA,TGCAGCGTTGGGGGGCATACAGGGGCTGACACCGGGGAGCTGTTTTTT,CSVGGHTGADTGELFF
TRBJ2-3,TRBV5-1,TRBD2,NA,TGCGCCAGCAGCATTTCCGGGACTAGAGGGGATACGCAGTATTTT,CASSISGTRGDTQYF
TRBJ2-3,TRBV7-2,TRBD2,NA,TGTGCCAGCAGCACTTGGACTAGCGGACGCACAGATACGCAGTATTTT,CASSTWTSGRTDTQYF
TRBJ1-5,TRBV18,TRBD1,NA,TGTGCCAGCTCACCACAACAGGGGCTGGATCAGCCCCAGCATTTT,CASSPQQGLDQPQHF
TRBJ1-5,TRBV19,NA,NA,TGTGCCAGTAGTAACAGCAATCAGCCCCAGCATTTT,CASSNSNQPQHF
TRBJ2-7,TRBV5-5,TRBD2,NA,TGTGCCAGCAGCCGATCCAATAGCGGGGGGGCCCGGGAGCAGTACTTC,CASSRSNSGGAREQYF
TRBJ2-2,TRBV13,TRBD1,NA,TGTGCCAGCAGCGCGAACAGGGGACAGAACACCGGGGAGCTGTTTTTT,CASSANRGQNTGELFF
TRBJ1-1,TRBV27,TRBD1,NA,TGTGCCAGCACGACAGGGGTATTAGGTGAAGCTTTCTTT,CASTTGVLGEAFF
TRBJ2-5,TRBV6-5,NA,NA,TGTGCCAGCATGGCCTCATCGGAGACCCAGTACTTC,CASMASSETQYF
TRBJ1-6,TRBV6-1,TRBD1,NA,TGTGCCATCAGTGACCGGGACAGTCGGAATTCACCCCTCCACTTT,CAISDRDSRNSPLHF
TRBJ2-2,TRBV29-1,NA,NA,TGCAGCTTCCGTGGGGGGGCAGGGAGTTTAGGGGAGCTGTTTTTT,CSFRGGAGSLGELFF
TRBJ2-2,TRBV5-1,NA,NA,TGCGCCAGCAGCTTGATCGGGGACGGGGAGCTGTTTTTT,CASSLIGDGELFF
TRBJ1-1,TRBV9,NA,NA,TGTGCCAGCAGCTCCGGAATGGGGCAGGCTGAAGCTTTCTTT,CASSSGMGQAEAFF
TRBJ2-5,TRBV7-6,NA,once,TGTGCCAGCAGCAAAACAGGTGTGGGTGAGACCCAGTACTTC,CASSKTGVGETQYF
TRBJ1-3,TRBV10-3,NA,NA,TGTGCCACCCAAGCGGGAAACACCATATATTTT,CATQAGNTIYF
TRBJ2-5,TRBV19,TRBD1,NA,TGTGCCAGTAGTCAACTTTTCGGGACAGGGGTAGAGACCCAGTACTTC,CASSQLFGTGVETQYF
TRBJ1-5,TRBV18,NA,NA,TGTGCCAGCTCATCTGACAGTATTAGCAATCAGCCCCAGCATTTT,CASSSDSISNQPQHF
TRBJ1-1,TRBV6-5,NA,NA,TGTGCCAGCAGTTCTTGGGGTGAAGCTTTCTTT,CASSSWGEAFF
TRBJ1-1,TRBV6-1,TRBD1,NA,TGTGCCAGCAGCCCGGACAGGGGAAAAGCTTTCTTT,CASSPDRGKAFF
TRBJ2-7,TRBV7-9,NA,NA,TGTGCCAGCTCCGGGGCAGGGAAGGCCGAGCAGTACTTC,CASSGAGKAEQYF
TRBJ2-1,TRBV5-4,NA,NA,TGTGCCAGCAGCTCGACAGACTACAATGAGCAGTTCTTC,CASSSTDYNEQFF
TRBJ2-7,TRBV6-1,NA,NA,TGTGCCATCAGTGAGAGGGGCGGCGCCTACGAGCAGTACTTC,CAISERGGAYEQYF